This TCR beta chain was sequenced in a study of regulatory T cells in long-lasting Graves disease. General study findings and limits: Thyroid tissue was not studied; only peripheral blood was. The study found TRBV28, TRBJ1-2 and TRBJ2-5 favored in persistent disease. Newly diagnosed Graves' patients exceeded persistent ones in TCR diversity.

This clonotype was observed a few times. Antigen unknown. The V end lost 4 bases, the J end lost 15 bases, and 14 bases lay between the germline ends. The length of the CDR3 is 12 residues. The V gene's germline CDR1 is SGHNT and CDR2 YYREEE (reference sequence). TCR beta libraries were built with iRepertoire HTBI primers and Arm-PCR of CDR3 regions. TCRdb re-analysed the multiplex PCR reads in MiXCR, keeping a single row per CDR3 protein. In the table there are about 470,000 distinct CDR3 sequences, more than 20% of which are singletons. The sample's time point: persistent/refractory GD, antithyroid drugs over 5 years with positive TRAb. PBMCs provided the RNA from which the TCR library was made. With EDTA tubes as the receptacles, 7 to 9 milliliters of peripheral blood were drawn.

This TCR was recovered from a female donor with Graves disease. The specimen comprised peripheral blood mononuclear cells (PBMCs), sampled when the disease was refractory, from a patient treated with antithyroid drugs. V and J are TRBV5-4 and TRBJ1-6, with a possible D match to TRBD1 (5 bases). The CDR3 loop is CASSDGTPNLHF. The CDR3 DNA is TGTGCCAGCAGCGACGGGACCCCCAACCTCCACTTT.